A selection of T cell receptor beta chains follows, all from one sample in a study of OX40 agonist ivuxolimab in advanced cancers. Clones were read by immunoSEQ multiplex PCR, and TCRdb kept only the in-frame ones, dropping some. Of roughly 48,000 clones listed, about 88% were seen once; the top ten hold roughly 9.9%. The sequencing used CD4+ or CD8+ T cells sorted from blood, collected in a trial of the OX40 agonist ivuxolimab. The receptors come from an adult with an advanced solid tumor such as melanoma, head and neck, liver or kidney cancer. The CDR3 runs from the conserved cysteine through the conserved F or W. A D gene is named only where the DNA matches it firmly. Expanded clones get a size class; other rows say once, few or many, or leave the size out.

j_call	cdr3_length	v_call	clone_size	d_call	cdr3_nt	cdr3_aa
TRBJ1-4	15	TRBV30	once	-	TGTGCCTGGAGTGTATCAACAGGGACAAATGAAAAACTGTTTTTT	CAWSVSTGTNEKLFF
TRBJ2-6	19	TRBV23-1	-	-	TGCGCCAGCAGTCAATCGCGGCAGGTTCTCTCCTCTGGGGCCAACGTCCTGACTTTC	CASSQSRQVLSSGANVLTF
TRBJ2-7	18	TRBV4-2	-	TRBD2	TGTGCCAGCAGCCCAAGAGGGGGGGCTAGCGGGACGCCCTACGAGCAGTACTTC	CASSPRGGASGTPYEQYF
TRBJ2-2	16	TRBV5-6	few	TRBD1	TGTGCCAGCAGCTCGCCCCTAGGGGGCTGGACCGGGGAGCTGTTTTTT	CASSSPLGGWTGELFF
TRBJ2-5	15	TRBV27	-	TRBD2	TGTGCCAAAGGGAGGACTAGCGGAGCCCAAGAGACCCAGTACTTC	CAKGRTSGAQETQYF
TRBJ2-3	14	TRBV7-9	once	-	TGTGCCAGCAGCTTAGGTTGGGGTACAGATACGCAGTATTTT	CASSLGWGTDTQYF
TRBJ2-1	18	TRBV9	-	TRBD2	TGTGCCAGCACAGGGACTAGCGGGAGGGCAGGTTCCTACAATGAGCAGTTCTTC	CASTGTSGRAGSYNEQFF
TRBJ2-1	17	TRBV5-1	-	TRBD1	TGCGCCAGCAGCTTCGGACAGGGGTCAGAAGGTTCCGGTGAGCAGTTCTTC	CASSFGQGSEGSGEQFF
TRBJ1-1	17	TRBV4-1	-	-	TGCGCCAGCAGCCCCCCCATAGGTTACAGCCGGAACACTGAAGCTTTCTTT	CASSPPIGYSRNTEAFF
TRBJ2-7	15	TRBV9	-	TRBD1	TGTGCCAGCAGCGTAGAAGGGGGCGTTTTGAACGAGCAGTACTTC	CASSVEGGVLNEQYF
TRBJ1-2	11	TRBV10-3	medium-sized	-	TGTGCCATCAGTGAGGGCAGGAGCTACACCTTC	CAISEGRSYTF
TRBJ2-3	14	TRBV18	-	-	TGTGCCAGCTCACCCCTCGGGATCACAGATACGCAGTATTTT	CASSPLGITDTQYF
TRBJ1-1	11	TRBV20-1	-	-	TGCAGTGCTAGTGTAGTCACTGAAGCTTTCTTT	CSASVVTEAFF
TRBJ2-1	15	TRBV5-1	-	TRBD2	TGCGCCAGCAGCCGACTAGCGGGAGGTCCCGAGGGGCAGTTCTTC	CASSRLAGGPEGQFF
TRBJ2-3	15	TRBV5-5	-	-	TGTGCCAGCAGCCTAGAGGTCTTACGCACAGATACGCAGTATTTT	CASSLEVLRTDTQYF
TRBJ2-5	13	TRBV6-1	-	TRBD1	TGTGCCAGCACCAGGGACAGGGGGCAGACCCAGTACTTC	CASTRDRGQTQYF
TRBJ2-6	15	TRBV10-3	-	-	TGTGCCATCAGTGTGGGCGTCTCTGGGGCCAACGTCCTGACTTTC	CAISVGVSGANVLTF
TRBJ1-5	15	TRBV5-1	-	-	TGCGCCAGCAGCCCCGATTCAGGGGTTAATCAGCCCCAGCATTTT	CASSPDSGVNQPQHF